This entry is about one T cell receptor (beta chain). This specimen comes from a study of blood T cell repertoires in COVID-19. Background on the study: Acute and convalescent COVID-19 specimens originated in the United States, Italy and Spain. PBMCs, B-cell-depleted T cells, or T cells provided the cDNA or gDNA that made up the material.

The assay was immunoSEQ multiplex PCR, and TCRdb's table has in-frame clones only and misses some. This table has around 250,000 clones, roughly 84% appearing once. CDR1 and CDR2 from the germline V gene are SGHAT and FQDESV (reference sequence). CDR3 length equals 13 residues. With 4 bases clipped from V and 9 bases from J, the junction kept 6 bases outside the gene matches. This rearrangement joins TRBV11-1 to TRBJ2-3; TRBD1 matches at 8 bases. The sequence derives from a man aged 50-59 years with active or convalescent COVID-19. Sequenced material: peripheral blood. The CDR3 protein is CASSSRGQGTQYF. In DNA form, the CDR3 reads TGTGCCAGCAGCTCCAGAGGACAGGGAACGCAGTATTTT.